The next 19 T cell receptor beta chains were all read from a single sample in a study of T cells in Graves' hyperthyroidism and ophthalmopathy (dated by TCRdb to the late 2010s). Library preparation used multiplex PCR. Sequencing used an Illumina HiSeq 2000. Amplification of TCR beta CDR3 regions was carried out from RNA transcripts. The TCR CDR3 was subjected to a first round of RT-PCR using the HTBI primer set and the Qiagen OneStep RT-PCR kit. Starting from the raw public reads, TCRdb applied fastp trimming at Q25, assembled clones with MiXCR and retained in-frame beta chains. Rows with a matching CDR3 protein are joined into one entry that keeps the most common DNA and genes. In all, the sample holds approximately 710,000 distinct CDR3 sequences, and roughly a sixth of those were seen once. The ten largest clones take up 15% of the sample. Sequences were obtained from blood. These receptors all stem from a middle-aged man with Graves' hyperthyroidism.

The rearrangement joins TRBV4-2 to TRBJ1-4, with D maybe TRBD1 (6 bases). Germline CDR1 LGHNA, CDR2 YNFKEQ. This CDR3 contains 19 residues. The V and J ends lost 2 bases and 5 bases respectively, with 24 bases between them. In nucleotides, the CDR3 is TGTGCCAGCAGCCAATTCTCGAACAGGGTCACGGGGCCCAATGAAAAACTGTTTTTT. Translation: CASSQFSNRVTGPNEKLFF.

Comment on this clonotype: A read error may produce the germline difference seen at one junction end. The chain joins TRBV13 to TRBJ2-1; 7 bases fit TRBD2. The CDR3 loop spans 14 amino acids. Germline V lookup: CDR1 PRHDT, CDR2 FYEKMQ (reference sequence). In DNA form, the CDR3 reads TGTGCCAGCAGCTTAGGCCGGGACTACTATGAGCAGTTCTTC. Translated, it gives CASSLGRDYYEQFF.

This clonotype showed up just a few times. This chain links TRBV19 with TRBJ2-7; perhaps TRBD2 as D (6 bases). Looked up from germline, CDR1 is LNHDA and CDR2 is SQIVND (reference sequence). Trimming cost V 5 bases and J 5 bases, with 19 bases left between them. The CDR3 extends over 15 amino acids. CDR3 amino acids: CASSLVNAGRHEQYF. For the CDR3, the DNA is TGTGCCAGTAGTCTCGTAAACGCAGGGAGGCACGAGCAGTACTTC.

This clonotype showed up just a few times. For the CDR3, the DNA is TGTGCCACAGCCCGGGACTCCCGCACAGATACGCAGTATTTT. It yields the protein CATARDSRTDTQYF. V is TRBV2 and J is TRBJ2-3; a weak D match, TRBD2 (6 bases). Trimming pared 10 bases from V and 1 base from J, leaving 15 bases between. Looked up from germline, CDR1 is SNHLY and CDR2 is FYNNEI. The CDR3 sequence is 14 residues long. Looking up the rest from reference TRBV2 and TRBJ2-3 gives the full variable domain: EPEVTQTPSHQVTQMGQEVILRCVPISNHLYFYWYRQILGQKVEFLVSFYNNEISEKSEIFDDQFSVERPDGSNFTLKIRSTKLEDSAMYFCATARDSRTDTQYFGPGTRLTVL.

This clonotype was observed many times. The chain combines TRBV24-1 with TRBJ2-1; D is possibly TRBD1 or TRBD2 (5 bases each). Trimming took 3 bases from V and 0 from J, leaving 14 bases between them. This CDR3 contains 17 residues. Germline CDR1 and CDR2: KGHDR and SFDVKD. Here the CDR3 DNA reads TGTGCCACCAGTGATCCCGGGACCTCGAGCTCCTACAATGAGCAGTTCTTC. This encodes CATSDPGTSSSYNEQFF.

This clonotype was found many times. The chain employs TRBV11-2 and TRBJ2-1; D is ambiguous. Trimming removed 0 bases at V and 5 bases at J, with 8 bases between. The CDR3 has 14 residues. The V gene's germline CDR1 is SGHAT and CDR2 FQNNGV. CDR3 sequence (DNA): TGTGCCAGCAGCTTAGACGTGGAGCACAATGAGCAGTTCTTC. Protein: CASSLDVEHNEQFF.

This clonotype has more than one count but fewer than ten. The rearrangement links TRBV12-5 to TRBJ2-3, with D hard to call. The germline V and J ends were trimmed by 1 base and 6 bases, with 5 bases remaining between them. Germline CDR1 and CDR2: LGHNT and FRNRAP. CDR3 size: 12 residues. CDR3 protein: CASGLARDTQYF. The DNA of the CDR3 is TGTGCTAGTGGTTTGGCAAGGGATACGCAGTATTTT.

This chain uses TRBV20-1 with TRBJ2-1; 7 nucleotides align to TRBD2. CDR3 length equals 15 residues. CDR1 is DFQATT, CDR2 SNEGSKA, per germline (reference sequence). Unmatched junction bases numbered 17, after V lost 6 bases and J lost 9 bases. For the CDR3, the DNA is TGCAGTGCAACCCTCCGGGGAGGGGCCGAGGGTGAGCAGTTCTTC. Its translation is CSATLRGGAEGEQFF.

The table lists this clonotype with many counts. The J gene is TRBJ1-1, the V gene TRBV18; no clear D. V gave up 3 bases and J gave up 5 bases, with 13 bases separating them. Per the germline V gene, CDR1 is KGHSH and CDR2 is LQKENI. The CDR3 runs to 14 residues. This chain's CDR3 is CASSPDIVRTEAFF. Here the CDR3 DNA reads TGTGCCAGCTCACCCGACATCGTCAGGACTGAAGCTTTCTTT.

The V and J genes are TRBV27 and TRBJ2-7, with 14 bases aligning to TRBD2. Germline V gene data show CDR1 as MNHEY and CDR2 as SMNVEV (reference sequence). This CDR3 has 17 amino acids. The V segment lost 2 bases and the J segment 0 bases; nucleotides outside the gene matches: 3. The CDR3 loop is CASSLRLAGGFSYEQYF. The CDR3, as DNA: TGTGCCAGCAGTTTAAGACTAGCGGGAGGGTTCTCCTACGAGCAGTACTTC.

This clonotype was seen many times. This chain uses TRBV18 with TRBJ2-7; D is possibly TRBD1 (6 bases). The CDR3 consists of 14 residues. Trimming took off 1 base at V and 5 bases at J, with 12 bases between the two ends. The V gene's germline CDR1 is KGHSH and CDR2 LQKENI. The CDR3 spells CASSPQQGKDEQYF. The CDR3 nucleotides are TGTGCCAGCTCACCACAGCAGGGGAAGGACGAGCAGTACTTC.

A few counts support this clonotype. The chain joins TRBV6-5 to TRBJ1-6; 11 nucleotides align to TRBD1. V dropped 0 bases and J dropped 10; count of bases not matched to a gene: 2. Per the germline V gene, CDR1 is MNHEY and CDR2 is SVGAGI. The CDR3 consists of 15 residues. The CDR3, as DNA: TGTGCCAGCAGTTACTCCGGGACAGGGGGATCACCCCTCCACTTT. Encoded protein: CASSYSGTGGSPLHF.

This clonotype was seen ten or more times. The chain carries TRBV28 and TRBJ1-1; 8 bases map to TRBD1. V lost 4 bases, J lost 3 bases, and 7 bases stayed unmatched. CDR1 is MDHEN and CDR2 is SYDVKM in the germline V gene. The CDR3 sequence is 15 residues long. The CDR3 sequence: CASSSPGGSYTEAFF. CDR3 coding DNA: TGTGCCAGCAGTTCTCCAGGGGGCTCTTACACTGAAGCTTTCTTT.

The V and J genes are TRBV12-3 or TRBV12-4 and TRBJ2-5; TRBD2 matches at 12 bases. This CDR3 comprises 16 residues. The V and J ends lost 6 bases and 4 bases, in that order; junction bases with no gene match: 9. The CDR3 sequence: CASRLNSGLAGETQYF. The CDR3 nucleotides are TGTGCCAGCAGACTTAACTCGGGACTAGCGGGAGAGACCCAGTACTTC.

The chain is built from TRBV20-1 and TRBJ2-3, with TRBD2 identical over 14 bases. The J segment lost 2 bases and the V segment lost 5 bases, leaving 18 bases of the junction unmatched. The CDR3 contains 20 residues. CDR1 and CDR2 from the germline V gene are DFQATT and SNEGSKA (reference sequence). As DNA, the CDR3 is TGCAGTGCTCGAATGGCCGGGACTAGCGGGAGCTTCGACCCCACAGATACGCAGTATTTT. Its translation: CSARMAGTSGSFDPTDTQYF.

A few counts support this clonotype. The V and J genes are TRBV6-2 or TRBV6-3 and TRBJ2-2; no clear D gene. V was cut by 4 bases and J by 4 bases, with 7 bases left in between. Germline CDR1 is MNHEY and CDR2 is SVGEGT. The CDR3 extends over 13 amino acids. The CDR3 bases are TGTGCCAGCAGTTCTTACACCACCGGGGAGCTGTTTTTT. Translating gives CASSSYTTGELFF.

The chain recombines TRBV6-2 or TRBV6-3 with TRBJ2-7; TRBD1 matches 12 bases. Germline CDR1 MNHEY, CDR2 SVGEGT. V shed 6 bases, J shed 7 bases, and the junction held 13 bases outside the gene matches. The CDR3 length is 16 residues. CDR3 region: CASSDPGQGALWEQYF. In DNA form, the CDR3 reads TGTGCCAGCAGCGATCCGGGACAGGGGGCGCTTTGGGAGCAGTACTTC.

In this sample, this clonotype turned up a few times. V is TRBV15 and J is TRBJ2-1, with 7 bases lining up with TRBD1. CDR1 is LNHNV, CDR2 YYDKDF, per germline (reference sequence). The V segment lost 1 base and the J segment 0 bases; nucleotides outside the gene matches: 0. The CDR3 consists of 15 residues. The CDR3 region is CATSRGTGSYNEQFF. The CDR3 coding sequence is TGTGCCACCAGCAGAGGGACAGGCTCCTACAATGAGCAGTTCTTC.

This clonotype was observed many times. The J gene is TRBJ2-1, the V gene TRBV20-1, with no clear D. The CDR3 loop spans 14 amino acids. CDR1 DFQATT and CDR2 SNEGSKA come from the germline V gene (reference sequence). The V and J ends lost 6 bases and 4 bases respectively, with 16 bases between them. The CDR3 DNA reads as TGCAGTGCCAGATCTCTCGGGCCTTACAATGAGCAGTTCTTC. Translating gives CSARSLGPYNEQFF.